This TCR beta chain was captured in a study of blood T cell repertoires in COVID-19. Profiled with immunoSEQ multiplex PCR; TCRdb holds only in-frame clones, not every one. Among fewer than 180,000 clones listed, roughly nine tenths were seen once. CDR1 and CDR2 (germline): SQVTM, ANQGSEA. This CDR3 spans 13 amino acids. Trimming pared 1 base from V and 3 bases from J, leaving 9 bases between. The clonotype originates from a woman in her sixties with active or convalescent COVID-19. The chain links TRBV29-1 to TRBJ2-5; the D gene is possibly TRBD1 (6 bases). The specimen sequenced was peripheral blood. DNA of the CDR3: TGCAGCGTTGAAGGGACAGATAAAGAGACCCAGTACTTC. Translation gives CSVEGTDKETQYF. The variable domain in full, completed from reference TRBV29-1 and TRBJ2-5, reads SAVISQKPSRDICQRGTSLTIQCQVDSQVTMMFWYRQQPGQSLTLIATANQGSEATYESGFVIDKFPISRPNLTFSTLTVSNMSPEDSSIYLCSVEGTDKETQYFGPGTRLLVL.